Below are 19 T cell receptor beta chains sequenced from a single sample in a study of T cell clonality in common variable immunodeficiency. Assay: immunoSEQ multiplex PCR; the TCRdb copy retains only in-frame clones and omits some. The record shows some 45,000 clones for this sample, with no singletons present. Material: peripheral blood mononuclear cells. These receptors originate from a person between 18 and 70 years old in good health.

Many counts were recorded for this clone. The CDR3 goes on 3 residues after the read ends, and that part is filled in from the germline J gene. The gene calls are TRBV20-1 and TRBJ1-4, with TRBD1 as a possible D gene (5 bases). The CDR3 contains 17 residues. Germline values: CDR1 DFQATT, CDR2 SNEGSKA (reference sequence). V was pared by 0 bases and J by 7 bases, with 21 bases between. CDR3 DNA (partial): TGCAGTGCTAGAGAAGGGGCTTTTGGGGGGAAGAGTGAAAAA. Amino acids: CSAREGAFGGKSEK. The entire CDR3 is CSAREGAFGGKSEKLFF.

This clone was detected many times. The CDR3 goes on 3 residues after the read ends, and that part is filled in from the germline J gene. This chain joins TRBV5-8 and TRBJ2-7, with D uncertain. The V gene's germline CDR1 is SGHTS and CDR2 YDEGEE. V was shortened by 2 bases and J by 3 bases, with 3 bases between the two germline ends. This CDR3 has 11 residues. CDR3 sequence: CASSFNYEQYF. CDR3 DNA (partial): TGTGCCAGCAGCTTTAACTACGAG.

This clone was recorded a few times. The read stops 3 residues short of the end of the CDR3; the missing end is completed from the germline J gene. V usage is TRBV2 and J usage is TRBJ1-1; 8 bases align to TRBD1. Germline lookup yields CDR1 SNHLY and CDR2 FYNNEI. V shed 6 bases and J 5 bases; nucleotides not matched to a gene: 2. This CDR3 spans 12 amino acids. CDR3 DNA, as far as it was read: TGTGCCAGCAGACAGGGGGGGACTGAA. Translation: CASRQGGTE. The complete CDR3 sequence is CASRQGGTEAFF.

About this clone: One end of the junction is discordant with germline, which a read error may explain. The DNA ends 3 residues before the CDR3 does, and the rest of the CDR3 is filled in from the germline J gene. Within the sample, other DNA sequences also encode this same CDR3. The gene calls are TRBV11-2 and TRBJ1-3, with D possibly matching TRBD1 (5 bases). The CDR3 covers 15 residues. Germline CDR1 SGHAT, CDR2 FQNNGV. Incomplete CDR3 DNA: TGTGCCAGCAGCTTTCAGGGCCCCTCTGGAAACACT. This translates into CASSFQGPSGNT. The whole CDR3 sequence is CASSFQGPSGNTIYF.

At least ten counts were recorded for this clone. From the germline J gene comes the end of the CDR3, since the read stops 3 residues before it. V gene TRBV7-2 combines with J gene TRBJ2-7; TRBD1 agrees at 8 bases. The CDR3 covers 14 residues. V shed 5 bases and J 4 bases; nucleotides not matched to a gene: 7. The germline V gene has CDR1 SGHTA and CDR2 FQGNSA. CDR3 DNA (partial): TGTGCCAGCAGCGGCGACAGGGGTCTATACGAG. This codes for CASSGDRGLYE. The complete CDR3 sequence is CASSGDRGLYEQYF.

This clone has only a few counts. Given a much more abundant clone one base away, this may be a read error. The CDR3 end is not reached by the read, which stops 3 residues before it; the germline J gene fills it in. The chain combines TRBV7-9 with TRBJ2-2, with TRBD1 identical over 7 bases. This CDR3 has 15 residues. Germline CDR1 reads SEHNR; CDR2 reads FQNEAQ (reference sequence). The CDR3 spells CASSLETGSFSKLFF. CDR3 DNA (partial): TGTGCCAGCAGCTTGGAGACAGGGAGTTTTTCCAAG.

This clone was seen at least ten times. With the read ending 3 residues before the CDR3 end, the germline J gene is used to fill in that end. The chain employs TRBV2 and TRBJ1-2; 8 bases line up with TRBD1. Germline V gene data show CDR1 as SNHLY and CDR2 as FYNNEI. The CDR3 is 14 residues long. Trimming removed 2 bases from V and 7 bases from J; junction bases left unmatched: 6. This CDR3 reads CASSEYPQGGGYTF. The CDR3 DNA, read in part, is TGTGCCAGCAGTGAATACCCACAGGGGGGTGGC.

This clone showed up many times. The read finishes 3 residues shy of the CDR3 end, and the germline J gene is used to complete it. The chain is built from TRBV7-9 and TRBJ2-1, with 7 bases fitting TRBD1. This CDR3 is built from 12 residues. V lost 5 bases, J lost 7 bases, and 2 bases stayed unmatched. CDR1 and CDR2 (germline): SEHNR, FQNEAQ (reference sequence). The CDR3: CASSPQGNEQFF. The CDR3 bases that were read are TGTGCCAGCAGCCCACAGGGGAATGAG.

The part of the CDR3 DNA that was read is TGCGCCAGCAGCACCGGGACTAGCAGCAATGAG. Amino acid sequence: CASSTGTSSNE. The CDR3 in its entirety is CASSTGTSSNEQFF. This rearrangement joins TRBV10-2 to TRBJ2-1; TRBD2 aligns across 9 bases. The missing CDR3 end, 3 residues past where the read stops, is filled in from the germline J gene. Germline V gene lookup returns CDR1 WSHSY and CDR2 SAAADI. The CDR3 consists of 14 residues. With 6 bases clipped from V and 6 bases from J, the junction kept 6 bases outside the gene matches.

This clone was detected ten times or more. Read data end 3 residues before the CDR3 end; the end is taken from the germline J gene. The rearrangement links TRBV20-1 to TRBJ2-5; a weak D match, TRBD1 (6 bases). Trimming pared 3 bases from V and 2 bases from J, leaving 16 bases between. Germline V gene lookup returns CDR1 DFQATT and CDR2 SNEGSKA (reference sequence). CDR3 length: 15 amino acids. CDR3 DNA, as far as it was read: TGCAGTGCTAGTACAGGGTATAACTCGCAAGAGACC. Amino acid sequence: CSASTGYNSQET. The whole CDR3 region reads CSASTGYNSQETQYF.

This clone has a count of ten or more. The CDR3 here is CASRKGTGSQETQYF. The CDR3 DNA, read in part, is TGCGCCAGCAGGAAAGGGACAGGGAGTCAAGAGACC. This chain uses TRBV10-1 with TRBJ2-5; 9 nucleotides match TRBD1. The read terminates 3 residues before the CDR3 end, so the remaining end is supplied by the germline J gene. Trimming at V came to 6 bases and at J to 2 bases, leaving 7 bases not matched to a gene. Looked up from germline, CDR1 is WNHNN and CDR2 is SYGVQD (reference sequence). The CDR3 runs 15 residues.

This clone was seen ten or more times. The read ends 3 residues early relative to the CDR3; the germline J gene fills the gap. The chain employs TRBV29-1 and TRBJ2-7, with TRBD1 identical over 9 bases. The CDR3 is 13 amino acids. Trimming took 1 base from V and 5 from J; bases not matched to a gene: 3. The germline V gene has CDR1 SQVTM and CDR2 ANQGSEA. Here the CDR3 reads CSVEGTGAHEQYF. The sequenced part of the CDR3 DNA is TGCAGCGTTGAAGGGACAGGGGCCCACGAG.

This clone was counted ten times or more. From the germline J gene comes the end of the CDR3, since the read stops 3 residues before it. The V gene is TRBV7-2, the J gene TRBJ1-2; D is possibly TRBD1 (6 bases). This CDR3 region has 14 residues. V gave up 2 bases and J gave up 5 bases, with 12 bases separating them. Germline CDR1 SGHTA, CDR2 FQGNSA. The covered CDR3 bases are TGTGCCAGCAGCTTAAGGGCAGGGGATTATGGC. The encoded protein is CASSLRAGDYG. The complete CDR3 protein is CASSLRAGDYGYTF.

The sample holds many counts of this clone. The CDR3 extends 3 residues past the end of the read, so its final part is completed from the germline J gene. The chain links TRBV20-1 to TRBJ2-3; TRBD2 is a possible D gene (6 bases). V lost 4 bases to trimming and J lost 5 bases, with 10 bases between them. The CDR3 consists of 12 residues. Germline V gene sequence: CDR1 DFQATT, CDR2 SNEGSKA (reference sequence). The covered CDR3 bases are TGCAGTGCTATACCCGGGGGAGATACG. Translating gives CSAIPGGDT. In full, the CDR3 reads CSAIPGGDTQYF.

This clone was observed many times. The read terminates 3 residues before the CDR3 end, so the remaining end is supplied by the germline J gene. The V gene is TRBV6-2 or TRBV6-3, the J gene TRBJ2-7; 10 nucleotides match TRBD2. Germline V gene lookup returns CDR1 MNHEY and CDR2 SVGEGT. V was pared by 0 bases and J by 5 bases, with 7 bases of the junction left unmatched. This CDR3 is built from 16 residues. CDR3 sequence reads: CASSYSTSGLFHEQYF. The covered CDR3 bases are TGTGCCAGCAGTTACTCGACTAGCGGGTTATTCCACGAG.

This clone occurred many times. The read gets to within 3 residues of the CDR3 end, and the germline J gene fills in the rest. The rearrangement links TRBV5-1 to TRBJ2-1; 8 bases are shared with TRBD2. Per germline, CDR1 SGHRS and CDR2 YFSETQ. Trimming took 4 bases from V and 0 from J; bases not matched to a gene: 0. The CDR3 has 14 amino acids. CDR3 in amino acids: CASSGTSSYNEQFF. CDR3 DNA (partial): TGCGCCAGCAGCGGGACTAGCTCCTACAATGAG. Full variable domain (outside the CDR3, taken from reference TRBV5-1 and TRBJ2-1): KAGVTQTPRYLIKTRGQQVTLSCSPISGHRSVSWYQQTPGQGLQFLFEYFSETQRNKGNFPGRFSGRQFSNSRSEMNVSTLELGDSALYLCASSGTSSYNEQFFGPGTRLTVL.

This clone showed up many times. The missing CDR3 end, 3 residues past where the read stops, is filled in from the germline J gene. V usage is TRBV30 and J usage is TRBJ1-2; a weak D match, TRBD1 (6 bases). Germline loops: CDR1 GTSNPN, CDR2 SVGIG (reference sequence). There are 12 residues in the CDR3. Trimming pared 5 bases from V and 6 bases from J, leaving 13 bases between. The CDR3 spells CAWRDGGHGYTF. CDR3 DNA (partial): TGTGCCTGGCGGGACGGGGGGCATGGC.

The CDR3 bases that were read are TGTGCCAGCAGTTCCCCGGGACAGAGCTACGAC. This sequence encodes CASSSPGQSYD. The whole CDR3 reads CASSSPGQSYDYTF. This chain connects TRBV6-2 or TRBV6-3 to TRBJ1-2, with TRBD1 matching 7 bases. The read terminates 3 residues before the CDR3 end, so the remaining end is supplied by the germline J gene. The CDR3 consists of 14 residues. Germline V gene data show CDR1 as MNHEY and CDR2 as SVGEGT.

This clone occurred many times. The read ends 3 residues early relative to the CDR3; the germline J gene fills the gap. V gene TRBV5-1 combines with J gene TRBJ2-2, with D maybe TRBD1 (5 bases). V gave up 1 base and J gave up 0 bases, with 7 bases separating them. Per germline, CDR1 SGHRS and CDR2 YFSETQ. This CDR3 spans 15 amino acids. CDR3 sequence reads: CASSLLQANTGELFF. The sequenced CDR3 bases are TGCGCCAGCAGCTTGTTACAGGCGAACACCGGGGAG.